The 2 T cell receptor beta chains listed next were all sequenced from one sample in a study of CD8 T cells in ankylosing spondylitis. TCRdb reprocessed the 5' RACE reads with MiXCR, giving one entry per CDR3 protein. The repertoire holds around 220,000 distinct CDR3 sequences, roughly a tenth seen once, with roughly a fifth in the top ten. The sample consisted of blood, either unsorted or a sorted T cell fraction (not recorded which). The receptors shown here come from a male donor with ankylosing spondylitis or in good health (not recorded which).

This clonotype was seen ten or more times. The chain joins TRBV7-2 to TRBJ2-1, with 9 bases lining up with TRBD2. CDR1 and CDR2 (germline): SGHTA, FQGNSA. The CDR3 totals 14 residues. Trimming removed 2 bases from V and 9 bases from J; junction bases left unmatched: 5. CDR3 sequence (DNA): TGTGCCAGCAGCTTACCGGGCGGGGGGGGTGAGCAGTTCTTC. As protein: CASSLPGGGGEQFF.

There are many counts of this clonotype. The chain employs TRBV5-1 and TRBJ1-1, with TRBD1 identical over 9 bases. Per germline, CDR1 SGHRS and CDR2 YFSETQ. Unmatched junction bases numbered 7, after V lost 4 bases and J lost 3 bases. The CDR3 loop spans 15 amino acids. Written as DNA, the CDR3 is TGCGCCAGCAGCCGGGGACAGGGAGGGTACACTGAAGCTTTCTTT. It codes for CASSRGQGGYTEAFF.